This T cell receptor (beta chain) comes out of a study of a mutant IDH1 vaccine in newly diagnosed glioma. The CDR3 length is 14 residues. V lost 4 bases and J lost 7; bases outside the gene matches: 6. Germline CDR1 LNHDA, CDR2 SQIVND (reference sequence). Time point: week 35, safety follow-up. Topical imiquimod was applied with each vaccine dose, which held 300 ug of mutant IDH1 20-mer peptide. In regard to this clone: Its antigen is unidentified.

This table comes from immunoSEQ multiplex PCR, and its TCRdb copy is limited to in-frame clones, with some not included. This table holds 35,000 to 50,000 clones, approximately 92% found once. The origin of this receptor is a man between 45 and 60 years old with glioma. Specimen: PBMCs, collected from a glioma patient whose treatment included an IDH1 peptide vaccine. The chain uses TRBV19 and TRBJ1-4; TRBD1 matches at 7 bases. CDR3 sequence: CASSTRGRGEKLFF. CDR3 nucleotide sequence: TGTGCCAGTAGTACGAGGGGGCGCGGTGAAAAACTGTTTTTT.